This T cell receptor (beta chain) was captured by sequencing in a study of CD8 T cells in ankylosing spondylitis. V lost 3 bases, J lost 4 bases, and 9 bases lay in between. The CDR3 totals 13 residues. Broader study findings: Matched ankylosing spondylitis synovial fluid reportedly contained a significantly enriched population of disease-linked clones. A motif of eight or nine highly homologous TCR beta variants was seen as apparently characteristic of ankylosing spondylitis blood.

Making use of molecular barcodes, quantitative 5'-RACE generated TCR beta libraries. One entry per CDR3 protein results from TCRdb running MiXCR on the 5' RACE reads. The table has 450,000 to 550,000 distinct CDR3 sequences, approximately 5.3% seen once; the top ten hold around 3.5%. This clonotype was detected many times. Its antigen is as yet unknown. This receptor was identified in a male donor with ankylosing spondylitis. Sequencing was done on a sample of blood, either unsorted or a sorted T cell fraction (not recorded which). This chain uses TRBV12-3 or TRBV12-4 with TRBJ1-2; D not resolved. The CDR3 loop reads CASSFKGTYGYTF. Here the CDR3 DNA reads TGTGCCAGCAGTTTCAAAGGCACCTATGGCTACACCTTC.